The rows below give T cell receptor beta chains drawn from one sample of a study of T cell changes during pregnancy in multiple sclerosis. Assay: immunoSEQ multiplex PCR; the TCRdb copy retains only in-frame clones and omits some. The sample yields roughly 38,000 clones, approximately 94% seen once. The specimen was CD8+ T cells from peripheral blood mononuclear cells, collected in the third trimester of pregnancy. The origin of the receptors is a female donor with multiple sclerosis, enrolled in a pregnancy study. CDR3s include the opening cysteine and the closing phenylalanine or tryptophan. D genes are given only for firm matches. Expanded clones get a size class; other rows say once, few or many, or leave the size out.

CDR3 DNA	CDR3 protein	J gene	V gene	D gene	clone size
TGTGCCAGCAGTTTAGCCCCCCCCAGGACAGGGATGGACACCATATATTTT	CASSLAPPRTGMDTIYF	TRBJ1-3	TRBV28	TRBD1	-
TGTGCCTGGAGTGTACCGTGGGGGGGACAGGGACAAGAGACCCAGTACTTC	CAWSVPWGGQGQETQYF	TRBJ2-5	TRBV30	TRBD1	once
TGTGCCACCAGCAGAGCGAAGCATCTAGTCCACGAGCAGTACTTC	CATSRAKHLVHEQYF	TRBJ2-7	TRBV15	-	-
TGTGCCAGCAGCTTCGGGGGGGCCGGGGAGCAGTACTTC	CASSFGGAGEQYF	TRBJ2-7	TRBV5-4	TRBD2	few
TGTGCCAGCAGCCCGGGTTTCTCCTACGAGCAGTACTTC	CASSPGFSYEQYF	TRBJ2-7	TRBV11-1	-	-
TGTGCCAGCAGCCCAATAGCGGGAGTCTTCAATGAGCAGTTCTTC	CASSPIAGVFNEQFF	TRBJ2-1	TRBV7-2	TRBD2	many
TGTGCCAGCAGCGTAGCGGACTCGCTAGCTAGTTACGAGCAGTACTTC	CASSVADSLASYEQYF	TRBJ2-7	TRBV9	-	-
TGTGCCAGCAGGCAAATCGGGGTTAGAGATGAAAAACTGTTTTTT	CASRQIGVRDEKLFF	TRBJ1-4	TRBV25-1	-	few
TGCGCCAGCAGCTTGGTGGTACAGGGGAACACTGAAGCTTTCTTT	CASSLVVQGNTEAFF	TRBJ1-1	TRBV5-1	-	-
TGTGCCAGCAGTTTACTAGCGGTCTACAATGAGCAGTTCTTC	CASSLLAVYNEQFF	TRBJ2-1	TRBV27	TRBD2	-
TGTGCCAGCATGGAGCGTCTTGGGGAGACCCAGTACTTC	CASMERLGETQYF	TRBJ2-5	TRBV5-4	-	-
TGTGCCTGGAGTGGAGAGGGGGCGAGGGACACTGAAGCTTTCTTT	CAWSGEGARDTEAFF	TRBJ1-1	TRBV30	TRBD1	-
TGTGCCAGCAGCGATGGGACAGGGGGAGATACGCAGTATTTT	CASSDGTGGDTQYF	TRBJ2-3	TRBV9	TRBD1	-
TGTGCCATCAGTACGACAGGCGAGAACACTGAAGCTTTCTTT	CAISTTGENTEAFF	TRBJ1-1	TRBV10-3	-	-
TGTGCCAGCAGCTGGACAGGGGTCGGGGCCAACGTCCTGACTTTC	CASSWTGVGANVLTF	TRBJ2-6	TRBV7-9	TRBD1	once
TGTGCCAGCAGCTTAAACTCAGCCTTACGGCGGGGCACGCGGACCGACGAGCAGTACTTC	CASSLNSALRRGTRTDEQYF	TRBJ2-7	TRBV7-6	-	-
TGTGCCAGCAGCCTGGGGGGGGGACATGAGCAGTTCTTC	CASSLGGGHEQFF	TRBJ2-1	TRBV5-6	TRBD2	-
TGTGCCAGCAAATTAGCGGGAGGGGGAAATGAGCAGTTCTTC	CASKLAGGGNEQFF	TRBJ2-1	TRBV5-6	TRBD2	-
TGTGCCAGCAGTTGGACGGGGGGGGAGCAGTACTTC	CASSWTGGEQYF	TRBJ2-7	TRBV27	TRBD2	-
TGTGCCAGCAGCCAACCTACAGGGGTCGATCAGCCCCAGCATTTT	CASSQPTGVDQPQHF	TRBJ1-5	TRBV14	TRBD1	-
TGTGCCAGCAGCTTATTCTTTGCCGGTTACGAGCAGTACTTC	CASSLFFAGYEQYF	TRBJ2-7	TRBV7-8	-	once
TGTGCCAGCAGTTCCCCCTTAGCGGGGTCGGTGGGGGAGACCCAGTACTTC	CASSSPLAGSVGETQYF	TRBJ2-5	TRBV28	TRBD2	-
TGCGCCAGCAGGGGGACAGGGAAAATGAATGGCTACACCTTC	CASRGTGKMNGYTF	TRBJ1-2	TRBV5-1	TRBD1	-
TGTGCCAGCAGCTTACGGAGGGGGCGAGCTGACTATGGCTACACCTTC	CASSLRRGRADYGYTF	TRBJ1-2	TRBV7-2	TRBD1	-
TGTGCCAGCAGCTTACTCGGGGGTATAACTGAAGCTTTCTTT	CASSLLGGITEAFF	TRBJ1-1	TRBV7-3	-	-
TGTGCCATCAGTGAGAGGGCGGGAGGGACAGATACGCAGTATTTT	CAISERAGGTDTQYF	TRBJ2-3	TRBV10-3	TRBD2	-
TGTGCCAGCAGTGGGGGCCTAGCGGGAGGGCCCACAGATACGCAGTATTTT	CASSGGLAGGPTDTQYF	TRBJ2-3	TRBV6-1	TRBD2	-
TGTGCCAGCACCTTAGACGGGAGGTGGAATGAGCAGTTCTTC	CASTLDGRWNEQFF	TRBJ2-1	TRBV27	TRBD2	-
TGTGCCAGTCGGATGCTAGATTCCTACGAGCAGTACTTC	CASRMLDSYEQYF	TRBJ2-7	TRBV27	-	-
TGTGCCAGCAGCTTTAGAACAGGCTTGAACACTGAAGCTTTCTTT	CASSFRTGLNTEAFF	TRBJ1-1	TRBV7-9	-	few
TGTGCCAGCAGCAACCTCCTACAGGGGGCGCAGAGCTATGGCTACACCTTC	CASSNLLQGAQSYGYTF	TRBJ1-2	TRBV13	TRBD1	-
TGTGCCATCAGCCGACAGGGAGCGGTTGTCATCAATGAGCAGTTCTTC	CAISRQGAVVINEQFF	TRBJ2-1	TRBV10-3	TRBD1	once
TGTGCCAGCAGCCGGACTAGCGGAGGGGAGCAGTACTTC	CASSRTSGGEQYF	TRBJ2-7	TRBV5-4	TRBD2	once
TGTGCCAGCAGTTTATCTCTAGGATTCACCGGGGAGCTGTTTTTT	CASSLSLGFTGELFF	TRBJ2-2	TRBV27	-	-
TGTGCCAGCAGCGTTGAAGCGAGAGATACGCAGTATTTT	CASSVEARDTQYF	TRBJ2-3	TRBV9	-	-
TGTGCCAGCAGCCAAGATTTTATACGGACAGCCGACTCTGGGGCCAACGTCCTGACTTTC	CASSQDFIRTADSGANVLTF	TRBJ2-6	TRBV14	-	-
TGTGCCAGCAGCCCAATGAGCGGCGAGCAGTACTTC	CASSPMSGEQYF	TRBJ2-7	TRBV7-9	-	-
TGTGCCAGTAGTACAGGAACGAATGAAAAACTGTTTTTT	CASSTGTNEKLFF	TRBJ1-4	TRBV19	-	-
TGTGCCAGCAGTGAAAGACCCCAGGGGGAGCAGTACTTC	CASSERPQGEQYF	TRBJ2-7	TRBV6-1	-	few
TGTGCCAGCAGTTTATTAAAACAGGGTCGGGATGAAGCTTTCTTT	CASSLLKQGRDEAFF	TRBJ1-1	TRBV28	-	-
TGTGCCAGCAGTTCACCTCGTAGGGGTAACAATGAGCAGTTCTTC	CASSSPRRGNNEQFF	TRBJ2-1	TRBV28	-	-
TGTGCCTGGAGTGTACAACGAAACTCCTACAATGAGCAGTTCTTC	CAWSVQRNSYNEQFF	TRBJ2-1	TRBV30	-	-
TGTGCCAGCACGGAAGGGAGGGCGAGGGAAAAACTGTTTTTT	CASTEGRAREKLFF	TRBJ1-4	TRBV6-6	-	-